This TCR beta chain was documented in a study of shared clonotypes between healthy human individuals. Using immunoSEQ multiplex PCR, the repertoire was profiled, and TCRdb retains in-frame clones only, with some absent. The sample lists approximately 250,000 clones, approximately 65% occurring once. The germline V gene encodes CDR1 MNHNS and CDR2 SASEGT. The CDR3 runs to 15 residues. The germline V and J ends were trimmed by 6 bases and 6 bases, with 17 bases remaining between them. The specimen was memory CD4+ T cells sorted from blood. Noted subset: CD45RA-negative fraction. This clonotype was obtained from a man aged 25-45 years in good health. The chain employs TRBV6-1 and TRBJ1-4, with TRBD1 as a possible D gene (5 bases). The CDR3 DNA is TGTGCCAGCAGAAGTAGCCCGGGACGAGATGAAAAACTGTTTTTT. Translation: CASRSSPGRDEKLFF.